One sample yielded the 13 T cell receptor beta chains listed below, sequenced in a study of post-analysis software for immune sequencing data (dated by TCRdb to 2013 to 2016). The investigation overall reported the following: Significantly higher frequencies in patients than in controls were found for about 5 TRBV segments, including TRBV5-6, TRBV5-1 and TRBV20-1.

The library was produced with PCR. Instrument on record: Illumina HiSeq 2500. To reduce PCR and sequencing biases, unique molecular identifiers were built into the TCR beta cDNA libraries. In TCRdb, the public reads were trimmed at Q25 with fastp and aligned with MiXCR, with productive beta chains retained. A single entry per CDR3 protein holds the most common genes and DNA from its merged rows. This sample holds about 380,000 distinct CDR3 sequences; 30% to 45% were observed only once. The ten largest clones capture around an eighth of the sample. These receptors' antigens are unknown. The specimen was blood. The receptors stem from a girl aged 5-17 years with multiple sclerosis.

The chain uses TRBV12-3 or TRBV12-4 and TRBJ2-3, with D uncertain. V gave up 2 bases and J gave up 6 bases, with 15 bases separating them. This CDR3 has 15 residues. Written as DNA, the CDR3 is TGTGCCAGCAGTTTAAACTTTATGGCCGCCGATACGCAGTATTTT. It translates to CASSLNFMAADTQYF.

As for this clonotype: Likely a read error: the CDR3 ends without its conserved phenylalanine or tryptophan. The chain has TRBV20-1 and TRBJ1-1; no firm D call. There are 15 residues in the CDR3. The germline gives CDR1 DFQATT, CDR2 SNEGSKA (reference sequence). V was cut by 1 base and J by 5 bases, with 17 bases left in between. The CDR3 DNA sequence: TGCAGTGCTAGAGCCATACAAGGCCGCCGGACTGAAGCTTTCTTG. Its protein is CSARAIQGRRTEAFL.

The chain combines TRBV7-2 with TRBJ2-3; 8 nucleotides agree with TRBD2. The ends lost 8 bases at V and 6 bases at J; junction bases unmatched: 13. Per the germline V gene, CDR1 is SGHTA and CDR2 is FQGNSA. The CDR3 has 15 residues. The CDR3 here is CASAPLERGSDTQYF. CDR3 coding DNA: TGTGCCAGCGCCCCCTTGGAGCGGGGGAGTGATACGCAGTATTTT.

Comments on this clonotype: The junction differs from germline at one of its ends, possibly a read error. The rearrangement uses TRBV27 and TRBJ2-1, with TRBD2 matching over 7 bases. The CDR3 has 15 amino acids. Germline V gene data show CDR1 as MNHEY and CDR2 as SMNVEV (reference sequence). Here the CDR3 reads CAGSLERGAYNEQFF. The CDR3 bases are TGTGCCGGCAGTTTAGAGCGGGGAGCCTACAATGAGCAGTTCTTC.

This clonotype was observed a handful of times. The chain is built from TRBV29-1 and TRBJ2-3; D is tentatively TRBD1 or TRBD2 (5 bases each). Germline V lookup: CDR1 SQVTM, CDR2 ANQGSEA. Trimming left V 6 bases short and J 2 bases short, with 12 bases between. The CDR3 runs to 13 residues. The chain's CDR3 is CSVQRGATDTQYF. DNA of the CDR3: TGCAGCGTCCAAAGGGGAGCCACAGATACGCAGTATTTT.

This clonotype was observed a handful of times. The chain is built from TRBV20-1 and TRBJ2-2; D is undetermined. This CDR3 has 14 residues. Trimming removed 3 bases from V and 3 bases from J, with 11 bases in between. In germline, CDR1 is DFQATT, CDR2 SNEGSKA (reference sequence). CDR3 bases: TGCAGTGCTAGGACCCCGAGAGACACCGGGGAGCTGTTTTTT. This codes for CSARTPRDTGELFF.

Regarding this clonotype: Sequence at one end of the junction differs from germline and may be a read error. The rearrangement joins TRBV6-1 to TRBJ2-5, with TRBD2 identical over 14 bases. Germline CDR1 is MNHNS and CDR2 is SASEGT. The CDR3 totals 17 residues. In nucleotides, the CDR3 is TGTGCCAACAGTCATGGACTAGCGGGGGGCCAGGTCGAGGCCCAGTACTTC. Encoded protein: CANSHGLAGGQVEAQYF.

This clonotype was detected a few times. The rearrangement links TRBV15 to TRBJ2-3; possibly TRBD2 for D (6 bases). This CDR3 is 15 amino acids long. The V and J ends lost 4 bases and 3 bases respectively, with 14 bases between them. Germline lookup yields CDR1 LNHNV and CDR2 YYDKDF (reference sequence). As DNA, the CDR3 is TGTGCCACCAGCAAGGGACTGACATCGACAGATACGCAGTATTTT. This encodes CATSKGLTSTDTQYF.

This chain uses TRBV4-2 with TRBJ2-4; 13 bases align to TRBD2. The J call may be in error: the DNA end matches TRBJ2-7 better. Germline V gene data show CDR1 as LGHNA and CDR2 as YNFKEQ. The length of the CDR3 is 17 residues. CDR3 amino acids: CASSPWGTSGVTYEQYF. The CDR3 DNA is TGTGCCAGCAGCCCGTGGGGGACTAGCGGGGTGACCTACGAGCAGTACTTC.

The V gene is TRBV29-1, the J gene TRBJ1-2; no definite D call. The CDR3 has 11 residues. The V gene's germline CDR1 is SQVTM and CDR2 ANQGSEA. The V end was cut by 4 bases, the J end by 6 bases, with 9 bases between. CDR3 in amino acids: CSVGLTHGYTF. The DNA for the CDR3 is TGCAGCGTTGGTCTGACCCATGGCTACACCTTC.

The V gene is TRBV5-1, the J gene TRBJ1-4, with D uncertain. Germline lookup yields CDR1 SGHRS and CDR2 YFSETQ. The CDR3 covers 13 residues. The ends were cut back, 0 bases at V and 12 bases at J, with 12 bases in the middle. DNA for the CDR3: TGCGCCAGCAGCTTGGGAGGAGGAAGGGAACTGTTTTTT. The encoded protein is CASSLGGGRELFF. Full variable domain (missing parts from reference TRBV5-1 and TRBJ1-4): KAGVTQTPRYLIKTRGQQVTLSCSPISGHRSVSWYQQTPGQGLQFLFEYFSETQRNKGNFPGRFSGRQFSNSRSEMNVSTLELGDSALYLCASSLGGGRELFFGSGTQLSVL.

CDR3 bases: TGCAGTGCTCCACCACCCGGGGCGAGCAATCAGCCCCAGCATTTT. Protein sequence: CSAPPPGASNQPQHF. This chain links TRBV20-1 with TRBJ1-5; maybe TRBD1 (5 bases). The germline CDR1 and CDR2 sequences are DFQATT and SNEGSKA (reference sequence). The germline V and J ends were trimmed by 5 bases and 1 base, with 15 bases remaining between them. This CDR3 is built from 15 residues.

The chain employs TRBV5-1 and TRBJ1-6, with TRBD1 identical over 7 bases. The CDR3 is 15 amino acids. The V segment lost 5 bases and the J segment 3 bases; nucleotides outside the gene matches: 5. Looked up from germline, CDR1 is SGHRS and CDR2 is YFSETQ. CDR3 region: CASRPGTDYNSPLHF. In DNA form, the CDR3 reads TGCGCCAGCAGGCCCGGGACAGACTATAATTCACCCCTCCACTTT.